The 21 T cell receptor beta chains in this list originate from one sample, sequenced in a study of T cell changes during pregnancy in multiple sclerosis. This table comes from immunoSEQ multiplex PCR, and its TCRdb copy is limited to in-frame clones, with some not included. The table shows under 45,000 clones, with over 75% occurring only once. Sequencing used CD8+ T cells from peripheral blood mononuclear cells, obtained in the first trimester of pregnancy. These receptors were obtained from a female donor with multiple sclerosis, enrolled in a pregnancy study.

The CDR3 region is CAPDRPGGYTF. As DNA, the CDR3 is TGTGCCCCTGACAGGCCGGGAGGCTACACCTTC. V gene TRBV6-9 combines with J gene TRBJ1-2; maybe TRBD1 (6 bases). This CDR3 has 11 amino acids. Germline lookup yields CDR1 MNHGY and CDR2 SVAAGI. Deletions cut 11 bases from V and 8 bases from J, with 15 bases between.

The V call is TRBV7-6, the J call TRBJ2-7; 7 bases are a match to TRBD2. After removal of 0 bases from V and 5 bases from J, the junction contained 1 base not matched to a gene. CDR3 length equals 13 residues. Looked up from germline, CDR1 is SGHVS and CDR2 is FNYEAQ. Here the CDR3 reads CASSLAGGDEQYF. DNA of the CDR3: TGTGCCAGCAGCTTAGCGGGGGGGGACGAGCAGTACTTC. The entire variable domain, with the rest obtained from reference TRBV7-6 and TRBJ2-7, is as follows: GAGVSQSPRYKVTKRGQDVALRCDPISGHVSLYWYRQALGQGPEFLTYFNYEAQQDKSGLPNDRFSAERPEGSISTLTIQRTEQRDSAMYRCASSLAGGDEQYFGPGTRLTVT.

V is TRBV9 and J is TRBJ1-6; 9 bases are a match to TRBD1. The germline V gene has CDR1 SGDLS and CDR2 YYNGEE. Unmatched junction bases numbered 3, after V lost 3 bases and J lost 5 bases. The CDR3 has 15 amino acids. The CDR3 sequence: CASSATGGNNSPLHF. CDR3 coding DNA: TGTGCCAGCAGCGCGACAGGGGGTAATAATTCACCCCTCCACTTT.

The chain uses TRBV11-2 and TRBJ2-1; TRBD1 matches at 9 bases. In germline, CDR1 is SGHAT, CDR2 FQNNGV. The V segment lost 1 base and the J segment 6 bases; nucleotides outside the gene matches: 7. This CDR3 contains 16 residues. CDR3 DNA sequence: TGTGCCAGCAGCTTAGGGCCGGGACAGGGATCCAATGAGCAGTTCTTC. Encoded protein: CASSLGPGQGSNEQFF.

The CDR3 DNA reads TGTGCCAGCAGCGTAGGAAGGGGCCTCCAAGAGACCCAGTACTTC. Protein product: CASSVGRGLQETQYF. The chain joins TRBV9 to TRBJ2-5; perhaps TRBD1 as D (5 bases). V was cut by 0 bases and J by 1 base, with 10 bases left in between. CDR1 SGDLS and CDR2 YYNGEE come from the germline V gene. The CDR3 has 15 amino acids.

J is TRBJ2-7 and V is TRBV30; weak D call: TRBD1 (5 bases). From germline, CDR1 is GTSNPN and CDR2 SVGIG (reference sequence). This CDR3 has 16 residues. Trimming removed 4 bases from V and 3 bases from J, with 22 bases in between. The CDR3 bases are TGTGCCTGGACTCCCAAAGAAGGGGCGCCTCTCTACGAGCAGTACTTC. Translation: CAWTPKEGAPLYEQYF.

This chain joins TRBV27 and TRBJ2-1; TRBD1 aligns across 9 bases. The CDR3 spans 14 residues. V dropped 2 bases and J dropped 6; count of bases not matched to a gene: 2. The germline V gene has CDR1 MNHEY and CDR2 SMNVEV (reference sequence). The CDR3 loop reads CASSLGTGRNEQFF. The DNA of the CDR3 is TGTGCCAGCAGTTTAGGGACAGGGCGCAATGAGCAGTTCTTC.

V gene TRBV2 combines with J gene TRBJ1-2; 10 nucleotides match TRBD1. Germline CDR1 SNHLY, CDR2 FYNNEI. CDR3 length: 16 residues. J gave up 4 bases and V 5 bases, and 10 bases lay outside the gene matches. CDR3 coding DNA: TGTGCCAGCAGTCACGACAGGGGGCGCAGTAGCTATGGCTACACCTTC. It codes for CASSHDRGRSSYGYTF.

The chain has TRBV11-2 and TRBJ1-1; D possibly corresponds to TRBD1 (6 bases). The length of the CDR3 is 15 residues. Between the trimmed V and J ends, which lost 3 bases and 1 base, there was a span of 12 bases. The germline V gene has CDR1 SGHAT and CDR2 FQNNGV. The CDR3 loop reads CASSFYGRGNTEAFF. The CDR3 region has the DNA TGTGCCAGCAGCTTCTACGGCAGGGGGAACACTGAAGCTTTCTTT.

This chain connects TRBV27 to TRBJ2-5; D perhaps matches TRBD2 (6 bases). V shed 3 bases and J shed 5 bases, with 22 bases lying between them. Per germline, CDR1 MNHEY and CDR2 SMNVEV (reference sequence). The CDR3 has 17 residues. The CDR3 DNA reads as TGTGCCAGCAGTTTCTTCCCACCGACTAGGTCGAGCGAGACCCAGTACTTC. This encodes CASSFFPPTRSSETQYF.

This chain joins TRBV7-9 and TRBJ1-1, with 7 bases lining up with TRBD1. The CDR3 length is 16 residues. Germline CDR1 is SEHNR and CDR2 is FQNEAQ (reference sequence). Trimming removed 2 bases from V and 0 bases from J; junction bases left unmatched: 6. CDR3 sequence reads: CASSLTPGGMNTEAFF. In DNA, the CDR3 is TGTGCCAGCAGCTTAACCCCAGGGGGGATGAACACTGAAGCTTTCTTT. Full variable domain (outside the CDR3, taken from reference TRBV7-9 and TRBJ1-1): DTGVSQNPRHKITKRGQNVTFRCDPISEHNRLYWYRQTLGQGPEFLTYFQNEAQLEKSRLLSDRFSAERPKGSFSTLEIQRTEQGDSAMYLCASSLTPGGMNTEAFFGQGTRLTVV.

The CDR3 protein is CASSEVAGGGQPQHF. CDR3 coding DNA: TGTGCCAGCAGTGAGGTTGCAGGGGGCGGTCAGCCCCAGCATTTT. The chain recombines TRBV6-4 with TRBJ1-5, with 8 nucleotides matching TRBD1. The ends lost 3 bases at V and 6 bases at J; junction bases unmatched: 7. Germline CDR1 reads MRHNA; CDR2 reads SNTAGT. The CDR3 is 15 residues long.

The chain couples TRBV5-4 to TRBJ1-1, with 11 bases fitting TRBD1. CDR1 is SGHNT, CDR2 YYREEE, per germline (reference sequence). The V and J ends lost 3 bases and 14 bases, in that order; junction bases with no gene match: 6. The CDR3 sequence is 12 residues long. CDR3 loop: CASSWGTGGLFF. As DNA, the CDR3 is TGTGCCAGCAGCTGGGGGACAGGGGGTTTGTTCTTT.

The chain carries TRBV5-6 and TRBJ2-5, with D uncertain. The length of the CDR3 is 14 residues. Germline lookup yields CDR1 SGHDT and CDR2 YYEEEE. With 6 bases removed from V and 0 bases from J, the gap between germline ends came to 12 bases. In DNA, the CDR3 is TGTGCCAGCACCCCCGCACGGTACCAAGAGACCCAGTACTTC. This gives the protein CASTPARYQETQYF.

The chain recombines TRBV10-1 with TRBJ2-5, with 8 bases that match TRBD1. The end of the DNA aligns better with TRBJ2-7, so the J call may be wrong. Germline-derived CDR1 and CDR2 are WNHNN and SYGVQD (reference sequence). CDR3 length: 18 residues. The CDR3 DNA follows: TGCGCCAGCAGTGGACCTCCGGGCCCACAGGGGGGTCCCTACGAGCAGTACTTC. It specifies CASSGPPGPQGGPYEQYF.

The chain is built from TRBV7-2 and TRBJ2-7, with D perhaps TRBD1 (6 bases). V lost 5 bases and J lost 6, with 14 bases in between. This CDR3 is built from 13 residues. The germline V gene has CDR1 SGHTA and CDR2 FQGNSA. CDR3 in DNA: TGTGCCAGCAGCAATCTACAGGGTCTCGAGCAGTACTTC. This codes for CASSNLQGLEQYF.

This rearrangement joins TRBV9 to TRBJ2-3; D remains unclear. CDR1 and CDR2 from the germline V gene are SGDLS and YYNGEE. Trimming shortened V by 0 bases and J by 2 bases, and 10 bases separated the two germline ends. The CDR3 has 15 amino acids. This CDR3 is CASSVAYRATDTQYF. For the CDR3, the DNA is TGTGCCAGCAGCGTAGCGTACCGAGCCACAGATACGCAGTATTTT.

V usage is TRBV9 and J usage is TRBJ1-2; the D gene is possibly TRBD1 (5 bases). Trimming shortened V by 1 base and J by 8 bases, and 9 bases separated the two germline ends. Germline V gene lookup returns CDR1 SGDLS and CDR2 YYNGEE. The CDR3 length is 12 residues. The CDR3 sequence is CASSVSGKGYTF. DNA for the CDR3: TGTGCCAGCAGCGTATCAGGGAAAGGCTACACCTTC.

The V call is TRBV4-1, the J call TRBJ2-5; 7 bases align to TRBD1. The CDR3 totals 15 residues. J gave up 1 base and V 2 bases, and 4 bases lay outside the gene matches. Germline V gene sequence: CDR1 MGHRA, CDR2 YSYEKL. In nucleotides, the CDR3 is TGCGCCAGCAGCCAAATAGACAGGGCCCAAGAGACCCAGTACTTC. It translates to CASSQIDRAQETQYF.

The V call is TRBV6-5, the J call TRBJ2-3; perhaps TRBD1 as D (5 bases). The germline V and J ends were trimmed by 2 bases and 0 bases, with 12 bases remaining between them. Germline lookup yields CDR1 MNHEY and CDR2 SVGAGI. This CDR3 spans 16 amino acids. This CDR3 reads CASSYIQGMSTDTQYF. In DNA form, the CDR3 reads TGTGCCAGCAGTTACATTCAGGGAATGAGCACAGATACGCAGTATTTT.

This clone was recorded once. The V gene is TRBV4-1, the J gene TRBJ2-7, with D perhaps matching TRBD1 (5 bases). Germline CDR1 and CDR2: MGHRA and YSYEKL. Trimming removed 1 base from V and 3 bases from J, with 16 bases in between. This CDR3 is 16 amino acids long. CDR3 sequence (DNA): TGCGCCAGCAGCCAAGGAGGTACAGGTAGTATCTACGAGCAGTACTTC. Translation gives CASSQGGTGSIYEQYF.